This TCR beta chain was documented in a study of T cell responses to AZD1222 COVID-19 vaccine. Study-level findings and limits: Females made up more of the donors, who were largely white British, and clonal diversity may have come out too low. Repertoire sampling happened only post peak T cell response.

Produced via immunoSEQ multiplex PCR; TCRdb's table is partial and in-frame only. The table lists fewer than 55,000 clones, 90% of them singletons, with roughly 35% in the top ten. About this clone itself: Its antigen is not known.

The TCR originated in an adult who received the AZD1222 COVID-19 vaccine. This specimen was peripheral blood, taken 28 days after the second AZD1222 dose.

CDR3 DNA: TGTGCCAGCAGTCAGTCGTCGGGGACTGAAGCTTTCTTT. This codes for CASSQSSGTEAFF. The chain couples TRBV2 to TRBJ1-1; unclear D gene. The germline CDR1 and CDR2 sequences are SNHLY and FYNNEI. The CDR3 covers 13 residues. Between the trimmed V and J ends, which lost 5 bases and 5 bases, there was a span of 12 bases.